This T cell receptor beta chain originates from a study of blood T cell repertoires in COVID-19. Study as a whole: The origin of the acute and convalescent COVID-19 samples was the United States, Italy and Spain.

V trimming: 4 bases; J trimming: 5 bases; junction bases outside the gene matches: 2. The CDR3 has 15 amino acids. CDR1 and CDR2 (germline): SGHRS, YFSETQ. Study processing details: Amplifying reference gene primers gave estimates of nucleated cell counts. Repertoires were generated with immunoSEQ multiplex PCR, while TCRdb's copy carries only in-frame clones and drops some. D and trimming were read from the DNA, whereas the V and J calls and clone size are those reported in that table. The table shows more than 50,000 clones, with around 86% occurring only once. The origin of this receptor is a human donor in a cohort sampled during active COVID-19. Sequenced input: peripheral blood. The genes are TRBV5-1 and TRBJ2-1; 14 bases are a match to TRBD2. The CDR3 DNA reads TGCGCCAGCAGCATGGGACTAGCGGGGGACAATGAGCAGTTCTTC. Translated, it gives CASSMGLAGDNEQFF.